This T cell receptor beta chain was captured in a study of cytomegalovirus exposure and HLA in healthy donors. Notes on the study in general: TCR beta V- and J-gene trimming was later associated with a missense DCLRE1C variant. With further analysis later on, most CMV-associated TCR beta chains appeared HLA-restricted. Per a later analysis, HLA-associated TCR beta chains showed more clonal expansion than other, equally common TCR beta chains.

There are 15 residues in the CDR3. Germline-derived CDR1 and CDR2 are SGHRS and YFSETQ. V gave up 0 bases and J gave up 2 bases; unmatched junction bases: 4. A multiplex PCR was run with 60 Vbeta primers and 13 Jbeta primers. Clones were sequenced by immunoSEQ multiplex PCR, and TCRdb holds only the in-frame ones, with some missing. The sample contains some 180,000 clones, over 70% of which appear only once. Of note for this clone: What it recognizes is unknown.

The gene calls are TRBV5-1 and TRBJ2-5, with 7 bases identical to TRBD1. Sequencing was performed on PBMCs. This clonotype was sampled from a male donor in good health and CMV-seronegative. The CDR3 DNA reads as TGCGCCAGCAGCTTGGACAGGGGTCTTCAAGAGACCCAGTACTTC. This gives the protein CASSLDRGLQETQYF. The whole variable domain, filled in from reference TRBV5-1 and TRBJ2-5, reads KAGVTQTPRYLIKTRGQQVTLSCSPISGHRSVSWYQQTPGQGLQFLFEYFSETQRNKGNFPGRFSGRQFSNSRSEMNVSTLELGDSALYLCASSLDRGLQETQYFGPGTRLLVL.